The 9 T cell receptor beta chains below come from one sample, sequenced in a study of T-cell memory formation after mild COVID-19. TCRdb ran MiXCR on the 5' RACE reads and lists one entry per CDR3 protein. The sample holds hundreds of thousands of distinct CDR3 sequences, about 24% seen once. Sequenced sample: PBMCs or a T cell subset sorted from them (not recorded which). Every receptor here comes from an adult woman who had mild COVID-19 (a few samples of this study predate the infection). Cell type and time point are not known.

The CDR3 protein is CSVRDSPNEKLFF. CDR3 bases: TGCAGCGTCCGGGACAGCCCTAATGAAAAACTGTTTTTT. This chain connects TRBV29-1 to TRBJ1-4, with 7 nucleotides matching TRBD1. Unmatched junction bases numbered 4, after V lost 6 bases and J lost 3 bases. The CDR3 runs to 13 residues. CDR1 and CDR2 (germline): SQVTM, ANQGSEA.

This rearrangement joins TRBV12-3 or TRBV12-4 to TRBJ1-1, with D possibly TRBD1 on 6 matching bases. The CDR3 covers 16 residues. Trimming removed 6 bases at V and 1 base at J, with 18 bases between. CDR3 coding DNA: TGTGCCAGCAGCCCATCACAGGGTCGGGGGAACACTGAAGCTTTCTTT. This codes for CASSPSQGRGNTEAFF.

For the CDR3, the DNA is TGTGCCAGCAGCTTATTCTCGGGCGGGCCAAGCTCCTACAATGAGCAGTTCTTC. Translation gives CASSLFSGGPSSYNEQFF. The J gene is TRBJ2-1, the V gene TRBV7-3; tentatively, D is TRBD2 (5 bases). Germline loops: CDR1 SGHTA, CDR2 FQGTGA. The CDR3 runs 18 residues. The V end was cut by 2 bases, the J end by 0 bases, with 17 bases between. Supplemented by reference TRBV7-3 and TRBJ2-1, the full variable domain reads GAGVSQTPSNKVTEKGKYVELRCDPISGHTALYWYRQSLGQGPEFLIYFQGTGAADDSGLPNDRFFAVRPEGSVSTLKIQRTERGDSAVYLCASSLFSGGPSSYNEQFFGPGTRLTVL.

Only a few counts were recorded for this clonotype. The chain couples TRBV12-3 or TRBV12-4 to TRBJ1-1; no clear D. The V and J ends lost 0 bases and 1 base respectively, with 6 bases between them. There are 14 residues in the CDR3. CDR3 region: CASSLAHKNTEAFF. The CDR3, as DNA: TGTGCCAGCAGTTTAGCCCATAAGAACACTGAAGCTTTCTTT.

This CDR3 reads CASSYRPGGIQETQYF. Written as DNA, the CDR3 is TGTGCCAGCAGCTACAGACCCGGAGGAATACAAGAGACCCAGTACTTC. The rearrangement links TRBV5-6 to TRBJ2-5; TRBD2 is a possible D gene (5 bases). Germline V gene data show CDR1 as SGHDT and CDR2 as YYEEEE. This CDR3 is 16 amino acids long. The V and J ends lost 3 bases and 2 bases respectively, with 17 bases between them.

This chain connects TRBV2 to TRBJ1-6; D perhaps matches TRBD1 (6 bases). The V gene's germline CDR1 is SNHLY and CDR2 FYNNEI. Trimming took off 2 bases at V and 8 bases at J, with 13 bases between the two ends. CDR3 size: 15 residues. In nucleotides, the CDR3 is TGTGCCAGCAGTGAATATTCAGGGGAGGATTCACCCCTCCACTTT. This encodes CASSEYSGEDSPLHF.

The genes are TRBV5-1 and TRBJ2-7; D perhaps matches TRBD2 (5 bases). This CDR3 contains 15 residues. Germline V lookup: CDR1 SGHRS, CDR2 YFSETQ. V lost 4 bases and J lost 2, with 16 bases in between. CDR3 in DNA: TGCGCCAGCAGCCCCCGGGGAGAGAGCGCCTACGAGCAGTACTTC. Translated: CASSPRGESAYEQYF.

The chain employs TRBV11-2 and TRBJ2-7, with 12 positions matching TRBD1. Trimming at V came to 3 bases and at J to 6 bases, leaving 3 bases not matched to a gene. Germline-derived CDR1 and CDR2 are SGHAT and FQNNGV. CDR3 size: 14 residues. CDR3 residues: CASSFGTGGGEQYF. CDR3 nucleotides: TGTGCCAGCAGCTTTGGGACAGGGGGCGGCGAGCAGTACTTC.

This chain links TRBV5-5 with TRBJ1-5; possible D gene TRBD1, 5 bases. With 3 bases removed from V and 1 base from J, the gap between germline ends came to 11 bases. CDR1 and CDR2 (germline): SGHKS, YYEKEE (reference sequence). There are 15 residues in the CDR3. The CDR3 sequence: CASSSGAISNQPQHF. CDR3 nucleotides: TGTGCCAGCAGCTCCGGGGCTATCAGCAATCAGCCCCAGCATTTT.